This TCR beta chain was sequenced for a study of blood T cell repertoires in COVID-19. Across the study: Sample material is recorded as cDNA or gDNA derived from T cells, B-cell-depleted T cells, or PBMCs.

The CDR3 extends over 11 amino acids. Deletions cut 3 bases from V and 8 bases from J, with 5 bases between. Original handling: Estimation of nucleated cell counts was performed using reference gene primer amplification. The assay was immunoSEQ multiplex PCR, and TCRdb's table has in-frame clones only and misses some. That table gives V, J and clone size, and the DNA gave D and trimming. Here the sample spans fewer than 80,000 clones, around nine tenths being singletons. The source is a woman between 45 and 65 years old with active or convalescent COVID-19. Sequencing was performed on peripheral blood. The chain joins TRBV12-3 or TRBV12-4 to TRBJ2-1; D gene unclear. The CDR3 DNA is TGTGCCAGCAGTTTGGCCTATGAGCAGTTCTTC. The encoded protein is CASSLAYEQFF.